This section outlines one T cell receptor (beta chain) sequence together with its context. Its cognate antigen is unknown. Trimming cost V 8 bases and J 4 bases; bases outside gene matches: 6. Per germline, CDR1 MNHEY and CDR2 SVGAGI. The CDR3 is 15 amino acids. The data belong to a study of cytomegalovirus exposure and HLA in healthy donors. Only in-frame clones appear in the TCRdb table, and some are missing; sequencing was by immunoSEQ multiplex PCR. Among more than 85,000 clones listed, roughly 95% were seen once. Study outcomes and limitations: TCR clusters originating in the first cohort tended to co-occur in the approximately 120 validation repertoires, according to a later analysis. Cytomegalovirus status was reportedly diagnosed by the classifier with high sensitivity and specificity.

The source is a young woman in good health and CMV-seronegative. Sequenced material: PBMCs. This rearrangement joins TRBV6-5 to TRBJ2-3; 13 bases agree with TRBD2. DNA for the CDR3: TGTGCCAGCGCTCGGACTAGCGGGAGCCCAGATACGCAGTATTTT. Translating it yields CASARTSGSPDTQYF.